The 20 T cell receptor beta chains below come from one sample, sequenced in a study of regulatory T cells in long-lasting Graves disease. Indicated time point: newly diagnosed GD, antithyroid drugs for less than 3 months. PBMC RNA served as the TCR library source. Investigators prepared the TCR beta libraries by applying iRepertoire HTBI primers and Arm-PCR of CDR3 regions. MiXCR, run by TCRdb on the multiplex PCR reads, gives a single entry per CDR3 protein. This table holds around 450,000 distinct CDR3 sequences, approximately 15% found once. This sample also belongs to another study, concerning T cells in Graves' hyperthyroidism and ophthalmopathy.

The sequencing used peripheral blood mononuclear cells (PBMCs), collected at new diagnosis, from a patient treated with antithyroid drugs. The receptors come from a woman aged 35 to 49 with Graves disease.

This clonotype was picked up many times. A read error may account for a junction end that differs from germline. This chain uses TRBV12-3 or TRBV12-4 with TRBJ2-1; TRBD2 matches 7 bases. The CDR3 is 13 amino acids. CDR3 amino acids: CASSLGEGNEQFF. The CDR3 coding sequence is TGTGCCAGCAGCTTAGGGGAGGGAAATGAGCAGTTCTTC.

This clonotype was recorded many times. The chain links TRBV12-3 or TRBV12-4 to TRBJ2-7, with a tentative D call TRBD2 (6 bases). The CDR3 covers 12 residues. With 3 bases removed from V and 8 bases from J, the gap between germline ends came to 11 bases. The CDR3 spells CASSLGGGQQYF. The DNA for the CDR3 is TGTGCCAGCAGTTTGGGAGGAGGGCAGCAGTACTTC.

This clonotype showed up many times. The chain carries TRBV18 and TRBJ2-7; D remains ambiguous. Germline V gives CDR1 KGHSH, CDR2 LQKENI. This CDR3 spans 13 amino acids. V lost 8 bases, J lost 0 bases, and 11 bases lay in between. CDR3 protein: CASSPGSSYEQYF. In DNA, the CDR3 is TGTGCCAGCAGCCCGGGTAGCTCCTACGAGCAGTACTTC.

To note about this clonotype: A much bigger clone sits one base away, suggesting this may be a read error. The DNA of the CDR3 is TGTGCCAGCAGTTTTCCGGAGGTCGTAGCTTTCTTT. Amino acids: CASSFPEVVAFF. The rearrangement uses TRBV6-5 and TRBJ1-1, with D uncertain. Trimming stripped 4 bases from V and 10 bases from J, with 13 bases between. In germline, CDR1 is MNHEY, CDR2 SVGAGI. The CDR3 extends over 12 amino acids.

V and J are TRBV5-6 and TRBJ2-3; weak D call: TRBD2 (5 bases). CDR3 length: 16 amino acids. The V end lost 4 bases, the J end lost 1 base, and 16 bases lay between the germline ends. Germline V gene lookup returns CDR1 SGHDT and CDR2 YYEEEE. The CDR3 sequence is CASSSPPGSGTDTQYF. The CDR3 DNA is TGTGCCAGCAGCAGCCCCCCGGGGTCGGGCACAGATACGCAGTATTTT.

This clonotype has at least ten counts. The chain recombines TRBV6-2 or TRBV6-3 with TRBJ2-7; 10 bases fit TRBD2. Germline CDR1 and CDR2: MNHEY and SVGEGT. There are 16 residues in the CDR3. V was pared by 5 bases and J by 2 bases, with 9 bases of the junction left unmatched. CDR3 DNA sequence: TGTGCCAGCAGTGAAGATCCCGGGACTAGCGCCTACGAGCAGTACTTC. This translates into CASSEDPGTSAYEQYF.

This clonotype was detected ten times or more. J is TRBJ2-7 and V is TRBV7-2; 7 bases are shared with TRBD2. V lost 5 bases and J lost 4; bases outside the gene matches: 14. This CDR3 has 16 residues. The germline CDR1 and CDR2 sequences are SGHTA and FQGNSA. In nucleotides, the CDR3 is TGTGCCAGCAGCCCCGCAGTGGTAGCGGGTGGGTACGAGCAGTACTTC. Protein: CASSPAVVAGGYEQYF. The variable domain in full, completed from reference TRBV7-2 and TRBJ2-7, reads GAGVSQSPSNKVTEKGKDVELRCDPISGHTALYWYRQSLGQGLEFLIYFQGNSAPDKSGLPSDRFSAERTGGSVSTLTIQRTQQEDSAVYLCASSPAVVAGGYEQYFGPGTRLTVT.

The CDR3 nucleotides read TGTGCCAGCAGTGCCTCCGGGTGGAGCTACGAGCAGTACTTC. Translated, it gives CASSASGWSYEQYF. This chain connects TRBV27 to TRBJ2-7, with unresolved D. Trimming cost V 5 bases and J 3 bases, with 14 bases left between them. The CDR3 runs to 14 residues. The germline V gene has CDR1 MNHEY and CDR2 SMNVEV (reference sequence).

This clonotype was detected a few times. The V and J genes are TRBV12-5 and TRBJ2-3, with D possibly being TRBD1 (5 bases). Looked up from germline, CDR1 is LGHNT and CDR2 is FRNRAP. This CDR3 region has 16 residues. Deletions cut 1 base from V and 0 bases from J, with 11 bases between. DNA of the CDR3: TGTGCTAGTGGTTTGGGGTGGGGCGCAAGCACAGATACGCAGTATTTT. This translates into CASGLGWGASTDTQYF.

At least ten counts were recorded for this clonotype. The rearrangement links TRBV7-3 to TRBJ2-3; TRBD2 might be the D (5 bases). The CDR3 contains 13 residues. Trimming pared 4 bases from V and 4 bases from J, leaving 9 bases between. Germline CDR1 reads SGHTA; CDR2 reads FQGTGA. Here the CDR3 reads CASSSQLADTQYF. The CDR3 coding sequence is TGTGCCAGCAGCTCCCAACTAGCAGATACGCAGTATTTT.

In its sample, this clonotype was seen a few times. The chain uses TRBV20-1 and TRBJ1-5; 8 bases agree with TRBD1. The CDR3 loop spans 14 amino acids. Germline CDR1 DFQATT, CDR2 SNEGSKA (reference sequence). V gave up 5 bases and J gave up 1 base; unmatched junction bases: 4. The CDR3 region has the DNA TGCAGTGCTCACCAGGGGGCCAGCAATCAGCCCCAGCATTTT. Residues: CSAHQGASNQPQHF.

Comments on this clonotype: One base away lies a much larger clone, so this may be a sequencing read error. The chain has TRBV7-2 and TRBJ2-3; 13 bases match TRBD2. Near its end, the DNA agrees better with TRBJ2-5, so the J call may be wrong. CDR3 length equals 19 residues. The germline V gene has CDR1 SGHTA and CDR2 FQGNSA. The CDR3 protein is CTSSSPTLAGGPMGETQYF. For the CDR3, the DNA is TGTACCAGCAGCTCCCCGACACTAGCGGGAGGGCCAATGGGAGAGACCCAGTACTTC.

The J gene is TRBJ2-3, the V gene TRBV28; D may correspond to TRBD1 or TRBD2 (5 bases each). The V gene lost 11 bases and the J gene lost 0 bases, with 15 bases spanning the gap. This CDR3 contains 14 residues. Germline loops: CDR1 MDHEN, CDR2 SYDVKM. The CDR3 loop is CALRGWGSTDTQYF. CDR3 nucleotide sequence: TGTGCCCTCCGGGGCTGGGGGAGCACAGATACGCAGTATTTT.

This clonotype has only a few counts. Written as DNA, the CDR3 is TGCAGTTCGGGACAGGGGGACCTCTATGGCTACACCTTC. Amino acid sequence: CSSGQGDLYGYTF. The rearrangement joins TRBV20-1 to TRBJ1-2, with 11 positions matching TRBD1. Germline values: CDR1 DFQATT, CDR2 SNEGSKA (reference sequence). This CDR3 is built from 13 residues. Unmatched junction bases numbered 6, after V lost 8 bases and J lost 4 bases.

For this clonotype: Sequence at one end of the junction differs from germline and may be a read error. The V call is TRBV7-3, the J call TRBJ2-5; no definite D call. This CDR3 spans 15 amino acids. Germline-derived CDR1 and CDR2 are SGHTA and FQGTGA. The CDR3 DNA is TGTACCAGCAGCTTAGTAGGCGGAACCCAAGAGACCCAGTACTTC. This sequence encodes CTSSLVGGTQETQYF.

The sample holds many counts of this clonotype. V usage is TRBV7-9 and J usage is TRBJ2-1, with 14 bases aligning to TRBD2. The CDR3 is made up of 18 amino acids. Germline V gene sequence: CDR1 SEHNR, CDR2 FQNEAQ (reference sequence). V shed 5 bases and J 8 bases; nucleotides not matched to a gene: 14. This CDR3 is CASSLVGIPGLAGDEQFF. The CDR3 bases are TGTGCCAGCAGCCTTGTTGGGATTCCGGGACTAGCGGGAGATGAGCAGTTCTTC.

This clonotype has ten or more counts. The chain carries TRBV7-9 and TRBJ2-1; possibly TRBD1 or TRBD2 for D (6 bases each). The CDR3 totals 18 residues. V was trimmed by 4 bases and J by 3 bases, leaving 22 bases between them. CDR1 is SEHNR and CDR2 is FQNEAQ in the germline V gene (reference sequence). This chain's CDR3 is CASSSTLKMGGSYNEQFF. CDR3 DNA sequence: TGTGCCAGCAGCTCAACACTAAAAATGGGGGGCAGCTACAATGAGCAGTTCTTC.

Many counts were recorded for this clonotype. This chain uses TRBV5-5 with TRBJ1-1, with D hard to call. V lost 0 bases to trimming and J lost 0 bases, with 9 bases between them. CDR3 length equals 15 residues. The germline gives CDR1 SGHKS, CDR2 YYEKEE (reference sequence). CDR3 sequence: CASSLVTGMNTEAFF. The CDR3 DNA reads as TGTGCCAGCAGCTTGGTTACGGGGATGAACACTGAAGCTTTCTTT.

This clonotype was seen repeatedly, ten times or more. In DNA form, the CDR3 reads TGTGCCAGCAGCTTAGATGGCAGGGCCGGCCTTGGGACTGAAGCTTTCTTT. As protein: CASSLDGRAGLGTEAFF. This chain joins TRBV11-3 and TRBJ1-1; weak D call: TRBD1 (5 bases). The V gene's germline CDR1 is SGHNT and CDR2 YENEEA. CDR3 length: 17 residues. Trimming left V 0 bases short and J 5 bases short, with 19 bases between.

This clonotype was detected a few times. CDR3 in amino acids: CASSLLGESALPEQFF. The CDR3 DNA reads as TGTGCCAGCAGCTTGTTGGGGGAGTCCGCCCTACCCGAGCAGTTCTTC. This sequence joins TRBV28 and TRBJ2-1; either TRBD1 or TRBD2 may fit D (5 bases each). The CDR3 consists of 16 residues. V lost 6 bases and J 10 bases, leaving 25 bases between the germline ends. Germline CDR1 and CDR2: MDHEN and SYDVKM.